The entry below describes one TCR beta chain. Profiling relied on immunoSEQ multiplex PCR, and the TCRdb table lists in-frame clones only, not all of them. The data show tens of thousands of clones, 85% to 90% seen once. This record comes from a study of T cell changes during pregnancy in multiple sclerosis. The ends lost 2 bases at V and 6 bases at J; junction bases unmatched: 3. Germline loops: CDR1 ENHRY, CDR2 SYGVKD. The CDR3 extends over 13 amino acids. The starting material was CD4+ T cells from peripheral blood mononuclear cells, obtained in the first trimester of pregnancy. The TCR comes from a female donor with multiple sclerosis, enrolled in a pregnancy study. This chain links TRBV10-3 with TRBJ1-1; 7 bases are shared with TRBD1. CDR3 sequence (DNA): TGTGCCATCAGTGAGCCGGGGACAGCTGAAGCTTTCTTT. Its protein is CAISEPGTAEAFF.